What follows are 30 T cell receptor beta chains derived from one specimen sequenced in a study of blood T cell repertoires in COVID-19 (dated by TCRdb to 2020 to 2021). Libraries came from the immunoSEQ multiplex PCR assay. This immuneACCESS table, as held by TCRdb, lists in-frame sequences with V and J called but not all clones. Of the missing ones, under half trace to an unresolved V gene in checked studies; the others have no known cause. The sample table records hundreds of thousands of clones; approximately 87% of these occur just once. The biggest ten clones account for approximately 2.8% of the sample. Input material: PBMCs or T cells enriched from blood (not recorded which). The receptors were sampled from a woman between 45 and 60 years old in a cohort exposed to, infected with or recovered from COVID-19 (not recorded which).

The chain recombines TRBV5-1 with TRBJ1-1; a weak D match, TRBD1 (6 bases). Trimming left V 1 base short and J 4 bases short, with 17 bases between. Germline CDR1 and CDR2: SGHRS and YFSETQ. The CDR3 runs 16 residues. Here the CDR3 DNA reads TGCGCCAGCAGCTTGACAGTAAGGGGGTTCTCCACTGAAGCTTTCTTT. It translates to CASSLTVRGFSTEAFF.

This chain joins TRBV9 and TRBJ2-2; 8 bases match TRBD2. Trimming at V came to 0 bases and at J to 4 bases, leaving 5 bases not matched to a gene. Germline V lookup: CDR1 SGDLS, CDR2 YYNGEE. This CDR3 has 16 amino acids. CDR3 sequence: CASSVEAGALTGELFF. The CDR3 DNA reads as TGTGCCAGCAGCGTAGAAGCGGGGGCTCTCACCGGGGAGCTGTTTTTT.

The chain carries TRBV13 and TRBJ2-7, with 8 bases aligning to TRBD2. This CDR3 is built from 15 residues. Losses at the gene ends were 2 bases for V and 2 bases for J; bases not matched to a gene: 5. Per the germline V gene, CDR1 is PRHDT and CDR2 is FYEKMQ (reference sequence). CDR3 sequence: CASSLQSGGPYEQYF. The CDR3 DNA sequence: TGTGCCAGCAGCTTACAAAGCGGGGGTCCCTACGAGCAGTACTTC. The whole variable domain, remainder taken from reference TRBV13 and TRBJ2-7, is AAGVIQSPRHLIKEKRETATLKCYPIPRHDTVYWYQQGPGQDPQFLISFYEKMQSDKGSIPDRFSAQQFSDYHSELNMSSLELGDSALYFCASSLQSGGPYEQYFGPGTRLTVT.

This clone has only one observation. The chain employs TRBV6-1 and TRBJ1-4; 10 positions agree with TRBD1. CDR1 and CDR2 from the germline V gene are MNHNS and SASEGT. With V trimmed by 4 bases and J by 6 bases, 8 bases remained unmatched. This CDR3 contains 16 residues. CDR3 residues: CASSAPGQGTHEKLFF. Written as DNA, the CDR3 is TGTGCCAGCAGTGCACCGGGACAGGGGACCCATGAAAAACTGTTTTTT.

This clone occurred once. The rearrangement uses TRBV6-1 and TRBJ2-7; 7 nucleotides match TRBD2. The CDR3 is 16 amino acids. Germline trimming cut 5 bases from V and 6 bases from J; bases unmatched to any gene: 16. Germline CDR1 reads MNHNS; CDR2 reads SASEGT. CDR3 nucleotide sequence: TGTGCCAGCAGTAAAGGTTTGGCGGGGGTAGTTCGCGAGCAGTACTTC. This sequence encodes CASSKGLAGVVREQYF.

The chain couples TRBV19 to TRBJ2-2; weak D call: TRBD1 (6 bases). The CDR3 loop spans 16 amino acids. CDR1 and CDR2 (germline): LNHDA, SQIVND (reference sequence). The V and J ends lost 4 bases and 5 bases respectively, with 17 bases between them. In nucleotides, the CDR3 is TGTGCCAGTAGTAATCGCAGGGGTGGAGATACCGGGGAGCTGTTTTTT. Translating it yields CASSNRRGGDTGELFF.

The chain couples TRBV18 to TRBJ1-5, with a possible D match to TRBD1 (6 bases). The V end was cut by 2 bases, the J end by 3 bases, with 14 bases between. Germline V gene sequence: CDR1 KGHSH, CDR2 LQKENI. This CDR3 has 16 amino acids. CDR3 bases: TGTGCCAGCTCACCATATTGGGACACATCCAATCAGCCCCAGCATTTT. Translated, it gives CASSPYWDTSNQPQHF.

This clone showed up just once. The genes are TRBV5-1 and TRBJ1-1; D call uncertain. This CDR3 contains 13 residues. CDR1 SGHRS and CDR2 YFSETQ come from the germline V gene. V shed 0 bases and J shed 1 base, with 4 bases lying between them. CDR3 bases: TGCGCCAGCAGCTTGGAACAGAACACTGAAGCTTTCTTT. Amino acids: CASSLEQNTEAFF.

This sequence joins TRBV7-9 and TRBJ2-1; possible D gene TRBD2, 6 bases. CDR3 length: 12 amino acids. The V end lost 5 bases, the J end lost 6 bases, and 8 bases lay between the germline ends. Per the germline V gene, CDR1 is SEHNR and CDR2 is FQNEAQ (reference sequence). DNA for the CDR3: TGTGCCAGCAGCCAGACTAGCAATGAGCAGTTCTTC. Its translation: CASSQTSNEQFF.

This clone was seen just once. The chain employs TRBV25-1 and TRBJ1-2; 9 nucleotides line up with TRBD1. The CDR3 length is 15 residues. V trimming: 4 bases; J trimming: 4 bases; junction bases outside the gene matches: 7. The V gene's germline CDR1 is MGHDK and CDR2 SYGVNS. The CDR3 loop reads CASSARTGEPYGYTF. In nucleotides, the CDR3 is TGTGCCAGCAGTGCCCGGACAGGGGAGCCCTATGGCTACACCTTC.

This chain joins TRBV20-1 and TRBJ2-5, with TRBD2 identical over 7 bases. After removal of 3 bases from V and 6 bases from J, the junction contained 7 bases not matched to a gene. Germline-derived CDR1 and CDR2 are DFQATT and SNEGSKA (reference sequence). CDR3 length equals 13 residues. CDR3 bases: TGCAGTGCTAGTGAGCGGGGTGAAAAGACCCAGTACTTC. Residues: CSASERGEKTQYF.

The chain uses TRBV9 and TRBJ2-3; TRBD1 matches at 7 bases. Losses at the gene ends were 4 bases for V and 0 bases for J; bases not matched to a gene: 20. CDR1 is SGDLS, CDR2 YYNGEE, per germline. The CDR3 totals 20 residues. The CDR3 nucleotides read TGTGCCAGCAGCCATAACCCTATGACAGGGACGGTAACAAGCACAGATACGCAGTATTTT. This translates into CASSHNPMTGTVTSTDTQYF.

The CDR3 is CASSRGVKGAGWSNQPQHF. CDR3 DNA sequence: TGTGCCAGCAGTCGTGGGGTGAAGGGGGCAGGTTGGAGCAATCAGCCCCAGCATTTT. The chain couples TRBV28 to TRBJ1-5, with 7 nucleotides matching TRBD1. The CDR3 contains 19 residues. J lost 1 base, V lost 5 bases, and 17 bases had no gene match. From germline, CDR1 is MDHEN and CDR2 SYDVKM.

The CDR3 DNA follows: TGTGCCAGCAGGGACACCCTCAGGCGCTACGAGCAGTACTTC. This codes for CASRDTLRRYEQYF. The chain couples TRBV6-5 to TRBJ2-7, with D possibly matching TRBD1 (5 bases). The V gene's germline CDR1 is MNHEY and CDR2 SVGAGI. This CDR3 region has 14 residues. Trimming cost V 6 bases and J 3 bases, with 15 bases left between them.

The chain is built from TRBV20-1 and TRBJ2-3; D is perhaps TRBD2 (6 bases). The CDR3 sequence is 14 residues long. Germline V CDR1 and CDR2: DFQATT, SNEGSKA (reference sequence). Trimming removed 3 bases from V and 4 bases from J, with 14 bases in between. The CDR3 loop reads CSASTLAGADTQYF. CDR3 DNA sequence: TGCAGTGCTAGTACACTAGCCGGGGCAGATACGCAGTATTTT.

The genes are TRBV5-4 and TRBJ2-1, with D possibly being TRBD2 (7 bases). In germline, CDR1 is SGHNT, CDR2 YYREEE (reference sequence). The CDR3 extends over 16 amino acids. Trimming removed 0 bases at V and 7 bases at J, with 17 bases between. The CDR3 sequence is CASSLDLRGLTNEQFF. The CDR3, as DNA: TGTGCCAGCAGCTTGGATCTGCGGGGGCTAACAAATGAGCAGTTCTTC.

This CDR3 reads CASHSSRARNTGELFF. In DNA, the CDR3 is TGTGCCAGCCACTCCTCACGAGCAAGAAACACCGGGGAGCTGTTTTTT. The rearrangement joins TRBV5-4 to TRBJ2-2; D unresolved. This CDR3 contains 16 residues. Trimming pared 7 bases from V and 2 bases from J, leaving 18 bases between. The germline V gene has CDR1 SGHNT and CDR2 YYREEE (reference sequence).

In regard to this clone: At one of its ends the junction is not consistent with the germline gene, which may arise from a read error. This chain connects TRBV13 to TRBJ1-1; TRBD1 is a possible D gene (5 bases). The CDR3 sequence is 12 residues long. The germline gives CDR1 PRHDT, CDR2 FYEKMQ (reference sequence). This CDR3 reads CASSLGQGYKIF. DNA for the CDR3: TGTGCCAGCAGCTTAGGGCAGGGCTACAAAATCTTT.

The chain combines TRBV20-1 with TRBJ2-5; 7 nucleotides align to TRBD1. The CDR3 is 14 amino acids. Germline V CDR1 and CDR2: DFQATT, SNEGSKA (reference sequence). The V gene end was trimmed by 3 bases and the J gene end by 3 bases; junction bases not matched to a gene: 7. For the CDR3, the DNA is TGCAGTGCTAGTGAATGGCAGGGGGAAGAGACCCAGTACTTC. Amino acid sequence: CSASEWQGEETQYF.

The rearrangement links TRBV6-2 or TRBV6-3 to TRBJ2-2, with 12 bases fitting TRBD1. Trimming at V came to 6 bases and at J to 4 bases, leaving 3 bases not matched to a gene. The length of the CDR3 is 15 residues. In germline, CDR1 is MNHEY, CDR2 SVGEGT. CDR3 sequence: CASSWGQGATGELFF. The CDR3 region has the DNA TGTGCCAGCAGCTGGGGACAGGGGGCCACCGGGGAGCTGTTTTTT.

The chain joins TRBV5-4 to TRBJ1-5; TRBD1 matches 7 bases. There are 14 residues in the CDR3. With 2 bases clipped from V and 4 bases from J, the junction kept 3 bases outside the gene matches. The germline V gene has CDR1 SGHNT and CDR2 YYREEE (reference sequence). CDR3 sequence (DNA): TGTGCCAGCAGCTTACAGGGGTCGAATCAGCCCCAGCATTTT. Translating it yields CASSLQGSNQPQHF.

The rearrangement uses TRBV5-1 and TRBJ2-1; 10 bases match TRBD2. The CDR3 extends over 17 amino acids. Germline V gives CDR1 SGHRS, CDR2 YFSETQ. With 0 bases clipped from V and 6 bases from J, the junction kept 9 bases outside the gene matches. The CDR3 is CASSLGQIAGGRNEQFF. The DNA for the CDR3 is TGCGCCAGCAGCTTGGGGCAAATAGCGGGGGGTCGCAATGAGCAGTTCTTC.

The chain recombines TRBV3-1 (or the pseudogene TRBV3-2) with TRBJ1-1; 8 bases are shared with TRBD1. Germline V gene data show CDR1 as LGHDT and CDR2 as YNNKEL (reference sequence). V lost 3 bases and J lost 5; bases outside the gene matches: 8. CDR3 length: 15 residues. The CDR3 bases are TGTGCCAGCAGCCAGCCTACAGGGGGGGGTACTGAAGCTTTCTTT. Protein sequence: CASSQPTGGGTEAFF.

The chain recombines TRBV7-2 with TRBJ1-3; no reliable D call. The CDR3 extends over 15 amino acids. Germline CDR1 and CDR2: SGHTA and FQGNSA. Trimming removed 1 base from V and 6 bases from J, with 13 bases in between. CDR3 DNA: TGTGCCAGCAGCTTAGGGGCACAAAGTCAAAACACCATATATTTT. It is translated as CASSLGAQSQNTIYF.

The chain is built from TRBV4-2 and TRBJ2-3; no reliable D call. This CDR3 comprises 17 residues. Trimming stripped 0 bases from V and 2 bases from J, with 15 bases between. Germline V lookup: CDR1 LGHNA, CDR2 YNFKEQ. CDR3 DNA: TGTGCCAGCAGCCAAGACCTATTCCGCAGGTTCACAGATACGCAGTATTTT. Its translation: CASSQDLFRRFTDTQYF.

The chain recombines TRBV4-2 with TRBJ1-5, with 10 bases that match TRBD1. V trimming: 3 bases; J trimming: 0 bases; junction bases outside the gene matches: 14. The CDR3 spans 20 residues. Per germline, CDR1 LGHNA and CDR2 YNFKEQ. In DNA form, the CDR3 reads TGTGCCAGCAGCCAGACCCGGGACAGGGGATGGGAAGATAGCAATCAGCCCCAGCATTTT. As protein: CASSQTRDRGWEDSNQPQHF.

The rearrangement joins TRBV19 to TRBJ2-7; 13 nucleotides line up with TRBD2. Germline trimming cut 7 bases from V and 7 bases from J; bases unmatched to any gene: 4. The CDR3 consists of 13 residues. Germline values: CDR1 LNHDA, CDR2 SQIVND (reference sequence). This CDR3 is CASMEGLAGEQYF. The CDR3 DNA reads TGTGCCAGTATGGAGGGACTAGCGGGGGAGCAGTACTTC.

For this clone: Additional DNA sequences in this sample encode the identical CDR3. The chain joins TRBV2 to TRBJ2-3; possible D gene TRBD1, 5 bases. CDR1 is SNHLY and CDR2 is FYNNEI in the germline V gene. V was cut by 1 base and J by 6 bases, with 8 bases left in between. This CDR3 has 13 residues. CDR3 DNA sequence: TGTGCCAGCAGTGAAGGGGGCTTGGATACGCAGTATTTT. Its translation is CASSEGGLDTQYF. The full variable domain, rest sourced from reference TRBV2 and TRBJ2-3, is EPEVTQTPSHQVTQMGQEVILRCVPISNHLYFYWYRQILGQKVEFLVSFYNNEISEKSEIFDDQFSVERPDGSNFTLKIRSTKLEDSAMYFCASSEGGLDTQYFGPGTRLTVL.

This chain uses TRBV11-2 with TRBJ1-1; D ambiguous. Trimming removed 5 bases at V and 3 bases at J, with 7 bases between. CDR1 is SGHAT and CDR2 is FQNNGV in the germline V gene. The CDR3 extends over 12 amino acids. The CDR3 DNA sequence: TGTGCCAGCAGCCCCCCCTACACTGAAGCTTTCTTT. Its protein product is CASSPPYTEAFF.

This clone was found a few times. The genes are TRBV2 and TRBJ1-5, with D uncertain. Trimming pared 3 bases from V and 0 bases from J, leaving 6 bases between. Germline CDR1 is SNHLY and CDR2 is FYNNEI. This CDR3 is built from 14 residues. CDR3 sequence: CASSDSYSNQPQHF. As DNA, the CDR3 is TGTGCCAGCAGTGATTCGTATAGCAATCAGCCCCAGCATTTT.